These T cell receptor beta chains were read from a single sample in a study of T cells in Graves' hyperthyroidism and ophthalmopathy. Using its own MiXCR run on the multiplex PCR reads, TCRdb lists one record per CDR3 protein. The data show about 690,000 distinct CDR3 sequences, roughly 17% seen once. The sequenced sample consisted of blood. All receptors derive from a man aged 50 or older with Graves' hyperthyroidism. Both conserved end residues are part of each CDR3. The order of the fields is V gene, J gene, D gene, clone size, CDR3 DNA, CDR3 protein. D genes are given only for firm matches. Clone sizes are given selectively: once, few, many, or a class where the clone is expanded.

TRBV6-1,TRBJ2-7,.,few,TGTGCCAGCACGCTCGAACGGCCTGCGTCCTACGAGCAGTACTTC,CASTLERPASYEQYF
TRBV7-2,TRBJ2-7,.,many,TGTGCCAGCAGCCCGGGACTGACTACCTACGAGCAGTACTTC,CASSPGLTTYEQYF
TRBV29-1,TRBJ1-5,.,.,TGCAGCGTTGGAGGGCAGGGGAAAAATAGCAATCAGCCCCAGCATTTT,CSVGGQGKNSNQPQHF
TRBV20-1,TRBJ2-1,.,many,TGCAGTGCTACCCTAGCACCCAATGAGCAGTTCTTC,CSATLAPNEQFF
TRBV5-5,TRBJ2-7,.,few,TGTGCCAGCCGCTTAGCGGAGGGCCTAGGTTACGAGCAGTACTTC,CASRLAEGLGYEQYF
TRBV30,TRBJ2-7,.,many,TGTGCCTGGAGTGTTTCCCCGCGGGAGCAGTACTTC,CAWSVSPREQYF
TRBV28,TRBJ2-5,TRBD1,many,TGTGCCAGCAGCACGACAGGGGGCGGGATATATGAGACCCAGTACTTC,CASSTTGGGIYETQYF
TRBV13,TRBJ2-7,.,.,TGTGCCAGCAGCTCCACCGTACAGGGAAAATACGAGCAGTACTTC,CASSSTVQGKYEQYF
TRBV2,TRBJ2-7,TRBD1,many,TGTGCCAGCAGTGGGCCGGACAGGGATATCTACGAGCAGTACTTC,CASSGPDRDIYEQYF
TRBV2,TRBJ2-7,TRBD1,.,TGTGCCAGCAGAACGGGACAGGGAAAGCAGTACTTC,CASRTGQGKQYF
TRBV19,TRBJ1-2,TRBD1,few,TGTGCCAGTAGTATAAGGCGGACAGGGGACTATGGCTACACCTTC,CASSIRRTGDYGYTF
TRBV2,TRBJ2-3,.,many,TGTGCCAGCAGTGAGGAGAAGGGCACAGATACGCAGTATTTT,CASSEEKGTDTQYF
TRBV6-1,TRBJ2-2,TRBD1,.,TGTGCCAGCAGAGCCACAGGGGGAACTTTTCGGACCGGGGAGCTGTTTTTT,CASRATGGTFRTGELFF
TRBV7-9,TRBJ2-2,.,few,TGTGCCAGCAGCCGTCCGGGACAGAACACCGGGGAGCTGTTTTTT,CASSRPGQNTGELFF